This passage covers 19 T cell receptor beta chains from one sample sequenced in a study of human T cells and chemical hapten exposure. Time point noted: patch test 2, 6 weeks after DPC sensitization. Treatment denoted: therapeutic diphenylcyclopropenone sensitization with weekly scalp DPC. It was unfractionated whole blood from which total RNA was extracted. TCRdb processed the RACE reads anew with MiXCR; each CDR3 protein has one entry. The sample holds roughly 42,000 distinct CDR3 sequences, 9.5% to 10% seen once. The material sequenced was whole blood, taken in connection with sensitization to the hapten diphenylcyclopropenone (DPC). These receptors were taken from a woman aged 25 to 39 with alopecia areata. Some clones in this sample may be carry-over from other donors' samples.

V gene TRBV24-1 combines with J gene TRBJ2-2; D is perhaps TRBD1 or TRBD2 (6 bases each). CDR1 is KGHDR, CDR2 SFDVKD, per germline. This CDR3 contains 17 residues. The ends were cut back, 1 base at V and 2 bases at J, with 13 bases in the middle. The CDR3 DNA reads as TGTGCCACCAGTGATTTTTCGGGGGCATCTAACACCGGGGAGCTGTTTTTT. It codes for CATSDFSGASNTGELFF.

This clonotype was seen a few times. The chain has TRBV4-3 and TRBJ2-7; 7 bases fit TRBD1. With V trimmed by 2 bases and J by 1 base, 2 bases remained unmatched. Looked up from germline, CDR1 is LGHNA and CDR2 is YSLEER. The CDR3 sequence is 14 residues long. CDR3 coding DNA: TGCGCCAGCAGCCAAACAGGGGCTTCCTACGAGCAGTACTTC. Its protein is CASSQTGASYEQYF.

The chain is built from TRBV4-2 and TRBJ1-4; weak D call: TRBD1 (5 bases). The CDR3 extends over 14 amino acids. Germline lookup yields CDR1 LGHNA and CDR2 YNFKEQ. Trimming stripped 0 bases from V and 6 bases from J, with 8 bases between. The CDR3 reads CASSQDMTDEKLFF. In DNA form, the CDR3 reads TGTGCCAGCAGCCAAGATATGACAGATGAAAAACTGTTTTTT.

V and J are TRBV5-6 and TRBJ2-5; D not resolved. V was trimmed by 4 bases and J by 4 bases, leaving 17 bases between them. Germline CDR1 SGHDT, CDR2 YYEEEE. The length of the CDR3 is 15 residues. CDR3 amino acids: CASSRRPPSPETQYF. The CDR3 DNA sequence: TGTGCCAGCAGCCGAAGGCCCCCGTCTCCAGAGACCCAGTACTTC.

The V gene is TRBV12-3 or TRBV12-4, the J gene TRBJ2-4, with D possibly matching TRBD2 (6 bases). Between the trimmed V and J ends, which lost 4 bases and 0 bases, there was a span of 13 bases. This CDR3 comprises 16 residues. CDR3 sequence reads: CASSSPGGVAKNIQYF. The CDR3 DNA reads as TGTGCCAGCAGTTCCCCCGGGGGAGTAGCCAAAAACATTCAGTACTTC.

The chain combines TRBV11-1 with TRBJ2-2; weak D call: TRBD2 (6 bases). CDR1 and CDR2 (germline): SGHAT, FQDESV (reference sequence). This CDR3 is 15 amino acids long. Between the trimmed V and J ends, which lost 5 bases and 7 bases, there was a span of 17 bases. As DNA, the CDR3 is TGTGCCAGCAGCCCCGGGACTCGGCGGAGCGGGGAGCTGTTTTTT. Translated: CASSPGTRRSGELFF.

This rearrangement joins TRBV4-1 to TRBJ2-7; D is undetermined. Trimming removed 4 bases from V and 0 bases from J, with 7 bases in between. The CDR3 has 13 residues. Germline-derived CDR1 and CDR2 are MGHRA and YSYEKL. CDR3 region: CASSLTFSYEQYF. The CDR3 DNA sequence: TGCGCCAGCAGCCTGACGTTCTCCTACGAGCAGTACTTC.

This clonotype was seen a few times. The gene calls are TRBV20-1 and TRBJ2-1, with D perhaps matching TRBD1 or TRBD2 (5 bases each). The CDR3 sequence is 13 residues long. Trimming removed 3 bases from V and 7 bases from J, with 13 bases in between. Germline CDR1 DFQATT, CDR2 SNEGSKA (reference sequence). As DNA, the CDR3 is TGCAGTGCTAGCGGGGACCCTAGGAATGAGCAGTTCTTC. Protein: CSASGDPRNEQFF.

This clonotype was seen repeatedly, ten times or more. V and J are TRBV6-5 and TRBJ2-1; the D is unclear. Germline V gives CDR1 MNHEY, CDR2 SVGAGI. This CDR3 contains 11 residues. V was cut by 2 bases and J by 10 bases, with 6 bases left in between. CDR3 protein: CASSYASEQFF. The DNA for the CDR3 is TGTGCCAGCAGTTACGCCAGCGAGCAGTTCTTC.

V is TRBV9 and J is TRBJ2-3; no clear D gene. The CDR3 has 12 residues. Germline V CDR1 and CDR2: SGDLS, YYNGEE. Trimming left V 2 bases short and J 6 bases short, with 7 bases between. The CDR3 nucleotides read TGTGCCAGCAGCGTCGACCCGGATACGCAGTATTTT. Protein product: CASSVDPDTQYF.

This clonotype appeared a few times. The rearrangement links TRBV30 to TRBJ2-3, with D possibly TRBD2 on 6 matching bases. V was trimmed by 4 bases and J by 0 bases, leaving 11 bases between them. Germline CDR1 and CDR2: GTSNPN and SVGIG (reference sequence). The CDR3 spans 14 residues. Written as DNA, the CDR3 is TGTGCCTGGAAGGAGGGGATTAGCACAGATACGCAGTATTTT. Encoded protein: CAWKEGISTDTQYF.

The chain has TRBV6-2 or TRBV6-3 and TRBJ2-7; TRBD1 is a possible D gene (6 bases). Germline V gene data show CDR1 as MNHEY and CDR2 as SVGEGT. V lost 2 bases and J lost 2, with 19 bases in between. The CDR3 loop spans 17 amino acids. CDR3 loop: CASSYLQVGARAYEQYF. In DNA, the CDR3 is TGTGCCAGCAGTTACCTTCAAGTGGGGGCCCGGGCCTACGAGCAGTACTTC.

The genes are TRBV6-5 and TRBJ1-6, with TRBD1 matching over 7 bases. The CDR3 runs to 14 residues. The V and J ends lost 8 bases and 8 bases, in that order; junction bases with no gene match: 9. Germline V gene sequence: CDR1 MNHEY, CDR2 SVGAGI. The CDR3 nucleotides are TGTGCCAGCTCCACAGGGGTGGGGGATTCACCCCTCCACTTT. Protein: CASSTGVGDSPLHF.

The V call is TRBV4-1, the J call TRBJ2-7; 9 bases are shared with TRBD1. J was trimmed by 3 bases and V by 5 bases; bases with no gene match: 5. This CDR3 contains 14 residues. Per the germline V gene, CDR1 is MGHRA and CDR2 is YSYEKL. In DNA, the CDR3 is TGCGCCAGCAGCATTGGACAGGGGAGCTACGAGCAGTACTTC. Amino acids: CASSIGQGSYEQYF.

This chain connects TRBV10-2 to TRBJ2-7; D gene unclear. The CDR3 has 12 residues. The germline CDR1 and CDR2 sequences are WSHSY and SAAADI. Trimming pared 3 bases from V and 0 bases from J, leaving 3 bases between. CDR3 sequence reads: CASSEPSYEQYF. The CDR3 DNA reads as TGCGCCAGCAGTGAACCCTCCTACGAGCAGTACTTC.

In DNA form, the CDR3 reads TGTGCCAGCAGCTTTGAGGGACAGGGAGGTAATGAGCAGTTCTTC. As protein: CASSFEGQGGNEQFF. The chain recombines TRBV12-3 or TRBV12-4 with TRBJ2-1, with 9 bases identical to TRBD1. V lost 6 bases to trimming and J lost 7 bases; unmatched junction nucleotides: 10. The CDR3 is 15 residues long.

The sample holds a few counts of this clonotype. V usage is TRBV30 and J usage is TRBJ1-4, with 11 positions matching TRBD1. Germline CDR1 GTSNPN, CDR2 SVGIG (reference sequence). The length of the CDR3 is 14 residues. V was clipped by 3 bases and J by 7 bases; unmatched bases: 4. CDR3 residues: CAWSGTGGFEKLFF. DNA for the CDR3: TGTGCCTGGAGCGGGACAGGGGGTTTTGAAAAACTGTTTTTT.

This clonotype was found many times. DNA for the CDR3: TGTGCCAGCAGTTTATCGGGACAGGGGGCAGGGTCACCCCTCCACTTT. Amino acids: CASSLSGQGAGSPLHF. V usage is TRBV27 and J usage is TRBJ1-6, with 12 bases identical to TRBD1. The V gene end was trimmed by 0 bases and the J gene end by 10 bases; junction bases not matched to a gene: 4. Looked up from germline, CDR1 is MNHEY and CDR2 is SMNVEV (reference sequence). There are 16 residues in the CDR3.

This clonotype was observed at least ten times. The chain couples TRBV28 to TRBJ2-2; D is perhaps TRBD1 or TRBD2 (5 bases each). The CDR3 loop spans 15 amino acids. Trimming cost V 9 bases and J 0 bases, with 14 bases left between them. Per germline, CDR1 MDHEN and CDR2 SYDVKM. The DNA of the CDR3 is TGTGCCAGGGAATCGGGACCCCCGAACACCGGGGAGCTGTTTTTT. It translates to CARESGPPNTGELFF.